What follows are 27 T cell receptor beta chains derived from one specimen sequenced in a study of T cell repertoires in cytomegalovirus infection (dated by TCRdb to the late 2010s). The treatment or condition tag for this specimen amounts to: in vitro stimulation with specific CMV peptide epitopes to enrich CMV-specific T cells. These TCRs' antigens remain unknown. Sequencing relied on an Illumina HiSeq 1500. TCRdb reran the public reads through fastp at Q25 and MiXCR, keeping productive beta chains. Identical CDR3 protein sequences are pooled into one entry, listed with their most common genes and DNA. Across this sample there are 650,000 to 900,000 distinct CDR3 sequences, with over 25% seen only once. In total, the top ten clones hold around an eighth of the sample. Sequencing used cultured CD8+ T cells from PBMCs, obtained from culture after CMV antigen stimulation. The receptors originated from a human donor in good health (CMV status not recorded). Some clones in this sample may be carry-over from other donors' samples.

This clonotype has ten or more counts. The CDR3 DNA reads as TGTGCCAGCAGTTTTGGACGAGTCAATGAGCAGTTCTTC. This encodes CASSFGRVNEQFF. V and J are TRBV6-5 and TRBJ2-1, with unresolved D. The CDR3 has 13 amino acids. Germline CDR1 MNHEY, CDR2 SVGAGI. V lost 4 bases and J 6 bases, leaving 10 bases between the germline ends.

The rearrangement links TRBV5-6 to TRBJ1-5; 8 nucleotides agree with TRBD1. Germline CDR1 is SGHDT and CDR2 is YYEEEE. J lost 7 bases, V lost 0 bases, and 6 bases had no gene match. The CDR3 sequence is 15 residues long. CDR3 sequence: CASSLVAGGGQPQHF. In DNA form, the CDR3 reads TGTGCCAGCAGCTTGGTCGCAGGGGGCGGGCAGCCCCAGCATTTT.

This clonotype has just a few counts. The gene calls are TRBV7-9 and TRBJ1-5; D gene uncertain. V was clipped by 3 bases and J by 0 bases, with 6 bases between them. This CDR3 region has 14 residues. Germline lookup yields CDR1 SEHNR and CDR2 FQNEAQ (reference sequence). This chain's CDR3 is CASSLDNSNQPQHF. The CDR3 coding sequence is TGTGCCAGCAGCTTGGATAATAGCAATCAGCCCCAGCATTTT. Full variable domain (missing parts from reference TRBV7-9 and TRBJ1-5): DTGVSQNPRHKITKRGQNVTFRCDPISEHNRLYWYRQTLGQGPEFLTYFQNEAQLEKSRLLSDRFSAERPKGSFSTLEIQRTEQGDSAMYLCASSLDNSNQPQHFGDGTRLSIL.

The chain is built from TRBV29-1 and TRBJ2-7, with D possibly TRBD2 on 6 matching bases. Germline values: CDR1 SQVTM, CDR2 ANQGSEA. V was cut by 5 bases and J by 2 bases, with 13 bases left in between. CDR3 length equals 13 residues. The DNA of the CDR3 is TGCAGCGTTAAAATCCGGGAGCCCTACGAGCAGTACTTC. It codes for CSVKIREPYEQYF.

V is TRBV3-1 and J is TRBJ1-2; D unresolved. This CDR3 comprises 14 residues. The germline V and J ends were trimmed by 1 base and 3 bases, with 9 bases remaining between them. The germline gives CDR1 LGHDT, CDR2 YNNKEL (reference sequence). The CDR3 nucleotides are TGTGCCAGCAGCCAAGGAACGTATTACTATGGCTACACCTTC. Translating gives CASSQGTYYYGYTF.

This clonotype has just a few counts. This chain connects TRBV6-8 to TRBJ2-5, with D possibly TRBD1 on 6 matching bases. V was pared by 0 bases and J by 2 bases, with 10 bases between. CDR3 length equals 15 residues. Germline loops: CDR1 MNHGY, CDR2 SAAAGT. Here the CDR3 reads CASSYSPTGQETQYF. CDR3 DNA sequence: TGTGCCAGCAGTTACTCTCCGACAGGTCAAGAGACCCAGTACTTC.

The gene calls are TRBV28 and TRBJ2-2, with D maybe TRBD2 (6 bases). The germline gives CDR1 MDHEN, CDR2 SYDVKM. Trimming cost V 4 bases and J 7 bases, with 16 bases left between them. There are 15 residues in the CDR3. The CDR3, as DNA: TGTGCCAGCAGTTATTTAGGGGCGCGGGACGGGGAGCTGTTTTTT. Its protein product is CASSYLGARDGELFF.

There are many counts of this clonotype. The V and J genes are TRBV28 and TRBJ1-2; no clear D gene. The germline V gene encodes CDR1 MDHEN and CDR2 SYDVKM. CDR3 length: 11 amino acids. V was shortened by 6 bases and J by 8 bases, with 10 bases between the two germline ends. CDR3 protein: CASSMVGGYTF. The DNA for the CDR3 is TGTGCCAGCAGCATGGTAGGCGGCTACACCTTC.

This clonotype appeared a few times. The chain links TRBV7-8 to TRBJ1-5; maybe TRBD1 (5 bases). Looked up from germline, CDR1 is SGHVS and CDR2 is FQNEAQ. V dropped 5 bases and J dropped 9 bases, with 14 bases sitting between them. CDR3 length equals 13 residues. CDR3 nucleotide sequence: TGTGCCAGCAGCGAGGGACGGCCCCGGCCCCAGCATTTT. Residues: CASSEGRPRPQHF.

This sequence joins TRBV7-6 and TRBJ2-2; D is perhaps TRBD1 or TRBD2 (5 bases each). Germline V gives CDR1 SGHVS, CDR2 FNYEAQ. CDR3 length: 15 residues. The V and J ends lost 5 bases and 0 bases respectively, with 10 bases between them. CDR3 nucleotide sequence: TGTGCCAGCAGCGGGGGATACGCGAACACCGGGGAGCTGTTTTTT. Translation gives CASSGGYANTGELFF.

The chain has TRBV12-5 and TRBJ2-2; D not resolved. The CDR3 covers 12 residues. Deletions cut 1 base from V and 7 bases from J, with 4 bases between. Germline CDR1 LGHNT, CDR2 FRNRAP. The DNA for the CDR3 is TGTGCTAGTGGTTTGGGGGTCGGGGAGCTGTTTTTT. Protein: CASGLGVGELFF.

This sequence joins TRBV10-2 and TRBJ1-4; TRBD1 agrees at 9 bases. The V segment lost 11 bases and the J segment 4 bases; nucleotides outside the gene matches: 5. CDR1 is WSHSY, CDR2 SAAADI, per germline. This CDR3 comprises 13 residues. CDR3 residues: CAGGQGINEKLFF. The CDR3 DNA sequence: TGCGCCGGCGGACAGGGGATTAATGAAAAACTGTTTTTT.

The CDR3 DNA reads TGTGCCAGCAGTTACACACTCGGGGATGGCTACACCTTC. Translation gives CASSYTLGDGYTF. V gene TRBV6-5 combines with J gene TRBJ1-2; D gene uncertain. This CDR3 comprises 13 residues. The V end was cut by 2 bases, the J end by 6 bases, with 10 bases between. The germline V gene has CDR1 MNHEY and CDR2 SVGAGI.

This clonotype turned up a few times. The chain employs TRBV7-9 and TRBJ1-4; D gene unclear. Germline V gene data show CDR1 as SEHNR and CDR2 as FQNEAQ (reference sequence). Trimming took 1 base from V and 6 from J, leaving 3 bases between them. CDR3 length equals 12 residues. This CDR3 is CASSLEDEKLFF. The CDR3 DNA reads as TGTGCCAGCAGCTTAGAGGATGAAAAACTGTTTTTT.

The genes are TRBV9 and TRBJ2-3; 7 bases fit TRBD2. The V gene's germline CDR1 is SGDLS and CDR2 YYNGEE. There are 12 residues in the CDR3. The trim removed 4 bases at V and 10 bases at J, leaving 6 bases unmatched. The CDR3 DNA reads as TGTGCCAGCAGCCTGGGGGGGTCATCGCAGTATTTT. Protein: CASSLGGSSQYF.

Turning to this clonotype: A junction end diverges from the germline sequence, so it may reflect a read error. The CDR3 here is CSVEDLGTGVHF. CDR3 DNA sequence: TGCAGCGTTGAAGATCTTGGGACAGGGGTACATTTT. This chain joins TRBV29-1 and TRBJ1-3, with 10 bases aligning to TRBD1. CDR3 length equals 12 residues. Germline loops: CDR1 SQVTM, CDR2 ANQGSEA.

The V gene is TRBV5-1, the J gene TRBJ2-1; 10 nucleotides match TRBD1. This CDR3 is 15 amino acids long. J gave up 6 bases and V 5 bases, and 8 bases lay outside the gene matches. CDR1 and CDR2 (germline): SGHRS, YFSETQ. The CDR3 spells CASSSGTGESNEQFF. CDR3 bases: TGCGCCAGCAGTTCCGGGACAGGGGAATCCAATGAGCAGTTCTTC.

Of note for this clonotype: This sequence may be a read error, since a much larger clone differs from it by one base. V and J are TRBV7-2 and TRBJ1-5; D may be TRBD1 (6 bases). This CDR3 region has 17 residues. With 0 bases removed from V and 4 bases from J, the gap between germline ends came to 16 bases. Looked up from germline, CDR1 is SGHTA and CDR2 is FQGNSA. In DNA form, the CDR3 reads TGTGCCAGCAGCTTAGCGGCCCAAGGACAGTGGAATCAGCCCCAGCATTTT. It is translated as CASSLAAQGQWNQPQHF.

This clonotype was detected a few times. The V call is TRBV7-8, the J call TRBJ2-1, with D hard to call. Germline V gene lookup returns CDR1 SGHVS and CDR2 FQNEAQ. The CDR3 spans 13 residues. V was shortened by 1 base and J by 8 bases, with 9 bases between the two germline ends. DNA for the CDR3: TGTGCCAGCAGCTTAGAAGTGTCGTATGAGCAGTTCTTC. Its translation is CASSLEVSYEQFF.

J is TRBJ2-1 and V is TRBV4-1; a possible D gene is TRBD2 (6 bases). Trimming stripped 0 bases from V and 5 bases from J, with 8 bases between. This CDR3 region has 14 residues. Germline CDR1 MGHRA, CDR2 YSYEKL. In DNA form, the CDR3 reads TGCGCCAGCAGCCAAGAGGGGAGGCACAATGAGCAGTTCTTC. Encoded protein: CASSQEGRHNEQFF.

This chain joins TRBV12-3 or TRBV12-4 and TRBJ1-1, with 7 bases that match TRBD1. This CDR3 is built from 14 residues. V lost 6 bases to trimming and J lost 3 bases; unmatched junction nucleotides: 7. The CDR3 DNA reads as TGTGCCAGCAGCCCGCCGACAGGGTACACTGAAGCTTTCTTT. This sequence encodes CASSPPTGYTEAFF.

This chain uses TRBV10-2 with TRBJ1-2; no firm D call. Per germline, CDR1 WSHSY and CDR2 SAAADI. Trimming cost V 4 bases and J 8 bases, with 20 bases left between them. The CDR3 runs 15 residues. The CDR3 nucleotides are TGCGCCAGCAGTGTAAGGCCACCCCCGAGCGGCGGCTACACCTTC. It yields the protein CASSVRPPPSGGYTF.

This clonotype occurred many times. The V call is TRBV27, the J call TRBJ1-5, with 10 bases matching TRBD1. Per germline, CDR1 MNHEY and CDR2 SMNVEV (reference sequence). This CDR3 has 19 amino acids. V shed 0 bases, J shed 2 bases, and the junction held 10 bases outside the gene matches. CDR3 loop: CASSLSGQGFAAGNQPQHF. CDR3 coding DNA: TGTGCCAGCAGTTTATCGGGACAGGGGTTCGCAGCCGGCAATCAGCCCCAGCATTTT.

The chain uses TRBV7-2 and TRBJ2-1; 8 bases align to TRBD2. V gave up 5 bases and J gave up 12 bases; unmatched junction bases: 9. From germline, CDR1 is SGHTA and CDR2 FQGNSA. The CDR3 has 13 amino acids. The CDR3 spells CASSPGGGGRQFF. CDR3 nucleotide sequence: TGTGCCAGCAGCCCCGGGGGGGGGGGGCGGCAGTTCTTC.

This chain connects TRBV2 to TRBJ2-2; 9 bases line up with TRBD2. The V gene end was trimmed by 5 bases and the J gene end by 7 bases; junction bases not matched to a gene: 14. The CDR3 is 17 amino acids. The germline CDR1 and CDR2 sequences are SNHLY and FYNNEI. The CDR3 DNA follows: TGTGCCAGCAGTTTTAGCGGGGGATACCCTACCGACGGGGAGCTGTTTTTT. Its translation: CASSFSGGYPTDGELFF.

The J gene is TRBJ2-3, the V gene TRBV5-6; 9 nucleotides agree with TRBD1. CDR1 is SGHDT and CDR2 is YYEEEE in the germline V gene. The CDR3 contains 15 residues. With 6 bases clipped from V and 2 bases from J, the junction kept 7 bases outside the gene matches. The CDR3 nucleotides are TGTGCCAGCACCCTCGGGACAGGGAACACAGATACGCAGTATTTT. This codes for CASTLGTGNTDTQYF.

On this clonotype: A much larger clone is a single base away; this may be a read error. The chain is built from TRBV7-8 and TRBJ1-1, with D perhaps TRBD1 (5 bases). The CDR3 has 14 residues. Germline CDR1 reads SGHVS; CDR2 reads FQNEAQ. CDR3 bases: TGTACCAGCAGCTTATCCCAGGGAAGGACTGAAGCTTTCTTT. Protein sequence: CTSSLSQGRTEAFF.